The 27 T cell receptor beta chains in this list originate from one sample, sequenced in a study of regulatory T cells in long-lasting Graves disease. Time point of the sample: newly diagnosed GD, antithyroid drugs for less than 3 months. After RNA was extracted from PBMCs, the TCR library was made from it. Libraries of TCR beta came from iRepertoire HTBI primers plus Arm-PCR of CDR3 regions. One entry per CDR3 protein, called by TCRdb with MiXCR from the multiplex PCR reads. The table shows some 340,000 distinct CDR3 sequences, with 10% to 15% occurring only once. Another study also made use of these data, one on T cells in Graves' hyperthyroidism and ophthalmopathy.

The source was peripheral blood mononuclear cells (PBMCs), collected at new diagnosis, from a patient treated with antithyroid drugs. Source of these receptors: a young woman with Graves disease.

The sample holds many counts of this clonotype. This chain uses TRBV3-1 with TRBJ1-2; possible D gene TRBD1, 5 bases. The length of the CDR3 is 16 residues. CDR1 is LGHDT and CDR2 is YNNKEL in the germline V gene (reference sequence). Deletions cut 0 bases from V and 4 bases from J, with 15 bases between. In DNA form, the CDR3 reads TGTGCCAGCAGCCAAGAGGTCAGGGCCGGGCGCTATGGCTACACCTTC. Protein product: CASSQEVRAGRYGYTF.

At least ten counts were recorded for this clonotype. The rearrangement uses TRBV6-2 or TRBV6-3 and TRBJ2-3; D call uncertain. Germline values: CDR1 MNHEY, CDR2 SVGEGT. Trimming shortened V by 2 bases and J by 5 bases, and 5 bases separated the two germline ends. This CDR3 has 12 residues. CDR3 bases: TGTGCCAGCAGTTACAGGAGAGATACGCAGTATTTT. It yields the protein CASSYRRDTQYF.

This clonotype was observed at least ten times. The chain joins TRBV7-6 to TRBJ2-7; 9 bases align to TRBD2. Germline V gives CDR1 SGHVS, CDR2 FNYEAQ. Trimming at V came to 5 bases and at J to 1 base, leaving 15 bases not matched to a gene. The CDR3 covers 18 residues. The CDR3, as DNA: TGTGCCAGCAGCCCCCTGGCGGGAGGGCCGGCCAAGTCCTACGAGCAGTACTTC. Its translation is CASSPLAGGPAKSYEQYF.

This clonotype was seen ten or more times. The chain links TRBV11-1 to TRBJ2-3; 11 bases line up with TRBD2. V trimming: 6 bases; J trimming: 2 bases; junction bases outside the gene matches: 4. The CDR3 is made up of 15 amino acids. Germline-derived CDR1 and CDR2 are SGHAT and FQDESV (reference sequence). The CDR3 DNA is TGTGCCAGCAGACGGACTAGCGGGTTCACAGATACGCAGTATTTT. The encoded protein is CASRRTSGFTDTQYF. Complete variable domain (other parts from reference TRBV11-1 and TRBJ2-3): EAEVAQSPRYKITEKSQAVAFWCDPISGHATLYWYRQILGQGPELLVQFQDESVVDDSQLPKDRFSAERLKGVDSTLKIQPAELGDSAMYLCASRRTSGFTDTQYFGPGTRLTVL.

Many counts were recorded for this clonotype. The chain joins TRBV6-2 or TRBV6-3 to TRBJ2-1; 10 bases are shared with TRBD2. V lost 8 bases and J lost 5; bases outside the gene matches: 6. The CDR3 runs to 14 residues. Germline loops: CDR1 MNHEY, CDR2 SVGEGT. For the CDR3, the DNA is TGTGCCAGCCTCCGCCTAGCGGGGGACAATGAGCAGTTCTTC. Translating it yields CASLRLAGDNEQFF.

In this sample, this clonotype turned up a few times. Lacking the conserved final phenylalanine or tryptophan, this CDR3 likely reflects a read error. This chain connects TRBV9 to TRBJ2-6, with TRBD2 matching over 8 bases. Germline CDR1 is SGDLS and CDR2 is YYNGEE. V lost 5 bases, J lost 2 bases, and 12 bases stayed unmatched. This CDR3 region has 18 residues. This chain's CDR3 is CASSGAGLVYAGANVLTS. In DNA form, the CDR3 reads TGTGCCAGCAGTGGAGCGGGACTAGTTTACGCTGGGGCCAACGTCCTGACTTCC.

This clonotype appeared a few times. The genes are TRBV28 and TRBJ2-1; D call uncertain. Germline V gene data show CDR1 as MDHEN and CDR2 as SYDVKM. The CDR3 has 16 residues. V gave up 5 bases and J gave up 6 bases, with 20 bases separating them. This CDR3 is CASSPSRFALGNEQFF. CDR3 nucleotide sequence: TGTGCCAGCAGTCCTTCCCGCTTTGCCCTGGGCAATGAGCAGTTCTTC.

This clonotype was found many times. The genes are TRBV7-2 and TRBJ1-6; TRBD1 matches at 9 bases. Germline CDR1 reads SGHTA; CDR2 reads FQGNSA. V was pared by 5 bases and J by 4 bases, with 0 bases of the junction left unmatched. The CDR3 is 14 amino acids. The CDR3 sequence is CASSDRGYNSPLHF. CDR3 in DNA: TGTGCCAGCAGCGACAGGGGGTATAATTCACCCCTCCACTTT.

As for this clonotype: The junction departs from germline at one end; a sequencing error may be responsible. The chain joins TRBV29-1 to TRBJ2-2; 11 bases are shared with TRBD2. This CDR3 comprises 17 residues. CDR1 and CDR2 from the germline V gene are SQVTM and ANQGSEA. Written as DNA, the CDR3 is TGCGGCGTTGGGGGGCTAGCGGGAGGCGCGAACACCGGGGAGCTGTTTTTT. Protein: CGVGGLAGGANTGELFF.

The chain recombines TRBV5-1 with TRBJ2-2, with 7 bases lining up with TRBD2. The J segment lost 1 base and the V segment lost 1 base, leaving 13 bases of the junction unmatched. The germline V gene has CDR1 SGHRS and CDR2 YFSETQ. There are 19 residues in the CDR3. CDR3 sequence: CASSLPLSGGFGNTGELFF. Written as DNA, the CDR3 is TGCGCCAGCAGCTTGCCCCTGTCGGGAGGTTTCGGGAACACCGGGGAGCTGTTTTTT.

Many counts were recorded for this clonotype. The J gene is TRBJ2-7, the V gene TRBV12-3 or TRBV12-4; D is unclear. V gave up 6 bases and J gave up 3 bases, with 9 bases separating them. CDR3 length: 12 amino acids. This CDR3 reads CASSGDGYEQYF. The CDR3 coding sequence is TGTGCCAGCAGCGGAGACGGCTACGAGCAGTACTTC.

This clonotype was recorded at least ten times. The V gene is TRBV7-2, the J gene TRBJ2-7, with 12 bases that match TRBD2. This CDR3 is 15 amino acids long. Germline loops: CDR1 SGHTA, CDR2 FQGNSA. The trim removed 3 bases at V and 3 bases at J, leaving 3 bases unmatched. Here the CDR3 reads CASSLLAGGYYEQYV. As DNA, the CDR3 is TGTGCCAGCAGCTTGCTAGCGGGGGGGTACTACGAGCAGTACGTC.

This chain joins TRBV29-1 and TRBJ2-5; TRBD2 is a possible D gene (7 bases). This CDR3 has 11 amino acids. Germline loops: CDR1 SQVTM, CDR2 ANQGSEA. The ends were cut back, 5 bases at V and 9 bases at J, with 13 bases in the middle. CDR3 sequence reads: CSVPRGGAQYF. In DNA, the CDR3 is TGCAGCGTTCCCCGAGGGGGGGCCCAGTACTTC.

The chain has TRBV5-1 and TRBJ2-1; D is undetermined. V dropped 2 bases and J dropped 5 bases, with 17 bases sitting between them. This CDR3 is built from 16 residues. Germline V CDR1 and CDR2: SGHRS, YFSETQ. The CDR3 nucleotides read TGCGCCAGCAGCTTCCCCTTCCCTCAAAAAAACAATGAGCAGTTCTTC. This codes for CASSFPFPQKNNEQFF.

The gene calls are TRBV4-2 and TRBJ2-3, with D tentatively TRBD2 (6 bases). Trimming removed 1 base at V and 2 bases at J, with 16 bases between. The germline V gene encodes CDR1 LGHNA and CDR2 YNFKEQ. There are 17 residues in the CDR3. For the CDR3, the DNA is TGTGCCAGCAGCCAAGGTGTCGGCGGGGTTGTCACAGATACGCAGTATTTT. Translation gives CASSQGVGGVVTDTQYF.

The V call is TRBV14, the J call TRBJ2-6, with TRBD2 identical over 7 bases. In germline, CDR1 is SGHDN, CDR2 FVKESK. V shed 4 bases, J shed 0 bases, and the junction held 6 bases outside the gene matches. CDR3 length: 17 residues. The CDR3 coding sequence is TGTGCCAGCAGCCCAGAGGGAGGGAACTCTGGGGCCAACGTCCTGACTTTC. Encoded protein: CASSPEGGNSGANVLTF.

This clonotype was observed many times. The genes are TRBV4-3 and TRBJ1-1, with 7 bases identical to TRBD1. The CDR3 runs 14 residues. Germline CDR1 and CDR2: LGHNA and YSLEER. Germline trimming cut 5 bases from V and 1 base from J; bases unmatched to any gene: 4. Written as DNA, the CDR3 is TGCGCCAGCAGCGAGGGGGCTTGGAACACTGAAGCTTTCTTT. This encodes CASSEGAWNTEAFF.

This rearrangement joins TRBV11-3 to TRBJ2-1; tentatively, D is TRBD2 (6 bases). CDR3 size: 13 residues. The germline V gene has CDR1 SGHNT and CDR2 YENEEA. V lost 2 bases and J lost 10, with 12 bases in between. The CDR3: CASSLQAAGEQFF. The CDR3 DNA reads TGTGCCAGCAGCTTACAGGCCGCGGGGGAGCAGTTCTTC.

This clonotype was observed a few times. The V gene is TRBV4-2, the J gene TRBJ1-4, with D uncertain. The CDR3 consists of 13 residues. V lost 2 bases and J lost 8, with 9 bases in between. In germline, CDR1 is LGHNA, CDR2 YNFKEQ. DNA of the CDR3: TGTGCCAGCAGCCAATGGACCGGAGAAAAACTGTTTTTT. Its translation is CASSQWTGEKLFF.

This clonotype was seen repeatedly, ten times or more. The rearrangement links TRBV7-8 to TRBJ2-2, with 8 bases that match TRBD1. This CDR3 has 15 amino acids. Germline V gene data show CDR1 as SGHVS and CDR2 as FQNEAQ. The V segment lost 4 bases and the J segment 8 bases; nucleotides outside the gene matches: 9. CDR3 nucleotide sequence: TGTGCCAGCAGCTCCCGTGACAGGGGTCAGGGGGAGCTGTTTTTT. It yields the protein CASSSRDRGQGELFF.

The table lists this clonotype with a few counts. In nucleotides, the CDR3 is TGTGCCAGCAGCCAGGGGGCAGATGTCGGGGAGCTGTTTTTT. Protein product: CASSQGADVGELFF. The chain links TRBV5-4 to TRBJ2-2; 8 bases match TRBD1. With V trimmed by 4 bases and J by 7 bases, 6 bases remained unmatched. CDR3 length equals 14 residues. The germline CDR1 and CDR2 sequences are SGHNT and YYREEE (reference sequence).

This clonotype has ten or more counts. The genes are TRBV20-1 and TRBJ1-1; the D gene is possibly TRBD1 (6 bases). Germline CDR1 DFQATT, CDR2 SNEGSKA (reference sequence). The CDR3 length is 13 residues. Trimming stripped 2 bases from V and 4 bases from J, with 11 bases between. The CDR3 nucleotides are TGCAGTGCTAGATTATTAGGGGGCACTGAAGCTTTCTTT. It codes for CSARLLGGTEAFF.

This clonotype was seen ten or more times. This chain joins TRBV29-1 and TRBJ1-1; a weak D match, TRBD1 (5 bases). Trimming left V 6 bases short and J 0 bases short, with 11 bases between. Per germline, CDR1 SQVTM and CDR2 ANQGSEA. The CDR3 loop spans 13 amino acids. The CDR3 coding sequence is TGCAGCGTCCACAGGCGGTTGAACACTGAAGCTTTCTTT. It is translated as CSVHRRLNTEAFF.

A few counts support this clonotype. CDR3 loop: CASTSGQAVHEQFF. The CDR3 nucleotides are TGCGCCAGCACCTCAGGACAGGCTGTGCATGAGCAGTTCTTC. The chain is built from TRBV5-1 and TRBJ2-1; TRBD1 matches 7 bases. J gave up 8 bases and V 6 bases, and 11 bases lay outside the gene matches. The CDR3 totals 14 residues. Germline CDR1 reads SGHRS; CDR2 reads YFSETQ.

The chain couples TRBV4-3 to TRBJ2-1; 9 bases map to TRBD1. V shed 0 bases and J 2 bases; nucleotides not matched to a gene: 2. Germline V gives CDR1 LGHNA, CDR2 YSLEER. The CDR3 spans 16 residues. CDR3 sequence reads: CASSQETGGTYNEQFF. DNA for the CDR3: TGCGCCAGCAGCCAAGAGACAGGGGGAACCTACAATGAGCAGTTCTTC.

At least ten counts were recorded for this clonotype. The chain joins TRBV13 to TRBJ1-1, with D unclear. Germline V gene data show CDR1 as PRHDT and CDR2 as FYEKMQ (reference sequence). The CDR3 consists of 14 residues. Trimming took off 2 bases at V and 0 bases at J, with 7 bases between the two ends. As DNA, the CDR3 is TGTGCCAGCAGCTTATACAGCGTGAACACTGAAGCTTTCTTT. It codes for CASSLYSVNTEAFF.

The V call is TRBV20-1, the J call TRBJ1-1, with D perhaps matching TRBD1 (5 bases). The CDR3 is 14 residues long. Germline CDR1 and CDR2: DFQATT and SNEGSKA (reference sequence). Trimming pared 3 bases from V and 4 bases from J, leaving 15 bases between. The CDR3 loop is CSASVGAQGTEAFF. For the CDR3, the DNA is TGCAGTGCTAGCGTTGGGGCGCAGGGCACTGAAGCTTTCTTT.